The present T cell receptor beta chain was sequenced within a study of blood T cell repertoires in COVID-19. Overall study context: The samples span acute and convalescent COVID-19 from the United States, Italy and Spain. The cDNA or gDNA used as material had been derived from T cells, B-cell-depleted T cells, or PBMCs.

Original methodology: Estimates of nucleated cell counts were drawn from the amplification of reference gene primers. Sequencing was performed with immunoSEQ multiplex PCR; in TCRdb, only in-frame clones are kept and a portion is missing. Clonal size and the V and J genes are those of that table, whereas D and trimming came from the DNA. The table records about 160,000 clones, 81% of them present only once. V lost 8 bases, J lost 4 bases, and 7 bases stayed unmatched. Germline CDR1 is MNHEY and CDR2 is SVGEGT. This CDR3 has 14 residues. In this sample, this clone turned up a few times. The study assigned cohorts using participant-reported clinical history.

V gene TRBV6-2 or TRBV6-3 combines with J gene TRBJ2-5; 10 nucleotides match TRBD2. The material sequenced was PBMCs or T cells enriched from blood (not recorded which). The clonotype originates from a woman in her forties with acute COVID-19. This CDR3 reads CASGPGLARETQYF. The CDR3 coding sequence is TGTGCCAGCGGCCCGGGACTAGCGCGAGAGACCCAGTACTTC.